This TCR beta chain appears in the sequencing data of a study of blood T cell repertoires in COVID-19. The V gene end was trimmed by 8 bases and the J gene end by 5 bases; junction bases not matched to a gene: 2. CDR3 length: 12 residues. Germline assignment: CDR1 MNHEY and CDR2 SVGAGI. Profiled with immunoSEQ multiplex PCR; TCRdb holds only in-frame clones, not every one. Altogether about 200,000 clones are present, about 85% being singletons, with the ten largest covering roughly 21%. The sequenced sample consisted of peripheral blood. This TCR was recovered from a man between 60 and 75 years old with active or convalescent COVID-19. The rearrangement uses TRBV6-5 and TRBJ2-3, with 9 positions matching TRBD2. The CDR3 sequence is CASQAGGDTQYF. DNA of the CDR3: TGTGCCAGCCAAGCGGGGGGAGATACGCAGTATTTT.